These T cell receptor beta chains were read from a single sample in a study. TCRdb passed the RT-PCR reads through MiXCR, listing each CDR3 protein once. This sample yields fewer than 800,000 distinct CDR3 sequences, of which 12% to 15% are seen a single time; 3.6% belongs to the top ten. The source material was memory CD4+ T cells from blood. Source of these receptors: a female donor in good health, serving as a healthy control. The CDR3 runs from the conserved cysteine through the conserved F or W. Each record gives: V gene, clone size, D gene, J gene, CDR3 protein, CDR3 DNA. The D gene is left open where the match is weak. Some rows have no size entry. The others give once, few or many, or a class for an expanded clone.

V: TRBV7-9; size: few; D: -; J: TRBJ2-7; CDR3: CASSFARSTYEQYF; DNA: TGTGCCAGCAGCTTCGCGCGGAGTACCTACGAGCAGTACTTC
V: TRBV7-2; size: many; D: TRBD2; J: TRBJ2-1; CDR3: CASTGASGGYNEQFF; DNA: TGTGCCAGCACCGGTGCTAGCGGGGGTTACAATGAGCAGTTCTTC
V: TRBV20-1; size: -; D: TRBD2; J: TRBJ2-1; CDR3: CSARVASGSVGDEQFF; DNA: TGCAGTGCTAGAGTTGCTAGCGGGAGTGTCGGGGATGAGCAGTTCTTC
V: TRBV4-3; size: few; D: TRBD1; J: TRBJ2-6; CDR3: CASSLVARGSLANVLTF; DNA: TGCGCCAGCAGCCTCGTCGCCAGGGGGAGTTTAGCCAACGTCCTGACTTTC
V: TRBV7-6; size: -; D: TRBD1; J: TRBJ2-1; CDR3: CASSHDRGHEQFF; DNA: TGTGCCAGCAGTCACGACAGGGGCCATGAGCAGTTCTTC
V: TRBV12-3/TRBV12-4; size: few; D: -; J: TRBJ2-5; CDR3: CASSSTVQETQYF; DNA: TGTGCCAGCAGTTCCACAGTTCAAGAGACCCAGTACTTC
V: TRBV20-1; size: -; D: -; J: TRBJ2-7; CDR3: CSALRGPGNYEQYF; DNA: TGCAGTGCTCTCCGGGGCCCAGGGAACTACGAGCAGTACTTC
V: TRBV12-3/TRBV12-4; size: -; D: -; J: TRBJ1-2; CDR3: CASSLPNTRGTNYGYTF; DNA: TGTGCCAGCAGTTTGCCTAATACCAGGGGAACTAACTATGGCTACACCTTC
V: TRBV12-3/TRBV12-4; size: few; D: TRBD1; J: TRBJ2-2; CDR3: CASLDREQGPGELFF; DNA: TGTGCCAGCCTCGACAGGGAACAAGGGCCCGGGGAGCTGTTTTTT
V: TRBV29-1; size: many; D: -; J: TRBJ2-5; CDR3: CSVGTQRPGGTQYF; DNA: TGCAGCGTTGGAACCCAGAGGCCCGGAGGGACCCAGTACTTC
V: TRBV20-1; size: few; D: TRBD2; J: TRBJ2-7; CDR3: CSARDPGGRDAEQYF; DNA: TGCAGTGCTAGAGACCCGGGTGGGAGGGACGCCGAGCAGTACTTC
V: TRBV12-3/TRBV12-4; size: -; D: -; J: TRBJ1-6; CDR3: CASKLWQSNSPLHF; DNA: TGTGCCAGCAAACTTTGGCAGTCGAATTCACCCCTCCACTTT
V: TRBV20-1; size: few; D: TRBD2; J: TRBJ2-2; CDR3: CSAFSGGNTGELFF; DNA: TGCAGTGCTTTTTCGGGGGGGAACACCGGGGAGCTGTTTTTT
V: TRBV15; size: few; D: TRBD1; J: TRBJ2-1; CDR3: CATSKRQGYDEQFF; DNA: TGTGCCACCAGCAAGAGACAGGGGTATGATGAGCAGTTCTTC
V: TRBV10-3; size: -; D: -; J: TRBJ1-1; CDR3: CAIGSGVVGGTEAFF; DNA: TGTGCCATCGGGTCAGGAGTCGTTGGTGGCACTGAAGCTTTCTTT
V: TRBV20-1; size: -; D: -; J: TRBJ2-3; CDR3: CSAPSLSTDTQYF; DNA: TGCAGTGCTCCCTCCTTAAGCACAGATACGCAGTATTTT
V: TRBV5-1; size: many; D: TRBD2; J: TRBJ2-5; CDR3: CASSGGTSGNQETQYF; DNA: TGCGCCAGCAGCGGGGGGACTAGCGGGAACCAAGAGACCCAGTACTTC
V: TRBV7-6; size: -; D: TRBD1; J: TRBJ2-3; CDR3: CASSRTGGSPSTDTQYF; DNA: TGTGCCAGCAGCCGAACAGGGGGCTCTCCCAGCACAGATACGCAGTATTTT
V: TRBV19; size: few; D: -; J: TRBJ2-1; CDR3: CASKGINEQFF; DNA: TGTGCCAGTAAAGGTATCAATGAGCAGTTCTTC
V: TRBV24-1; size: few; D: TRBD2; J: TRBJ2-2; CDR3: CATSDTGLASASTGELFF; DNA: TGTGCCACCAGTGACACGGGACTAGCGTCTGCTTCCACCGGGGAGCTGTTTTTT
V: TRBV6-5; size: many; D: TRBD1; J: TRBJ2-7; CDR3: CASSYSDRMDEQYF; DNA: TGTGCCAGCAGTTACTCGGACAGGATGGACGAGCAGTACTTC
V: TRBV7-9; size: -; D: -; J: TRBJ2-5; CDR3: CASSYLANQETQYF; DNA: TGTGCCAGCAGCTATCTAGCGAACCAAGAGACCCAGTACTTC
V: TRBV7-9; size: few; D: TRBD1; J: TRBJ1-1; CDR3: CASSNTGQGNTEAFF; DNA: TGTGCCAGCAGCAATACGGGACAGGGTAACACTGAAGCTTTCTTT
V: TRBV20-1; size: -; D: -; J: TRBJ2-2; CDR3: CSARRGEAFTGELFF; DNA: TGCAGTGCTAGAAGGGGGGAGGCGTTCACCGGGGAGCTGTTTTTT